This T cell receptor beta chain comes out of a study of early T cells in non-severe SARS-CoV-2 infection. Study background: The authors sequenced bulk RNA from unsorted whole blood, leaving chains unpaired.

Overall study results and limits: Anti-spike CD8 specificities were favored by VDJdb matching, whose results missed private and CD4 specificities.

The CDR3 is made up of 14 amino acids. Germline values: CDR1 SEHNR, CDR2 FQNEAQ (reference sequence). The V segment lost 8 bases and the J segment 0 bases; nucleotides outside the gene matches: 4. The library protocol tagged individual cDNA molecules with unique molecular identifiers. TCRdb re-called the 5' RACE reads with MiXCR, one entry per CDR3 protein. This sample has about 71,000 distinct CDR3 sequences; about 13% occur once, and the top ten carry 11% to 15%. A remark on this clonotype: As yet, its antigen is unknown.

The clonotype was recovered from an adult who was a healthcare worker with PCR-confirmed SARS-CoV-2 infection or an uninfected control (not recorded which). V and J are TRBV7-9 and TRBJ2-7; 10 bases are shared with TRBD2. Sequencing used whole blood. The DNA for the CDR3 is TGTGCCAGCGCCACTAGCGGGGACTCCTACGAGCAGTACTTC. It yields the protein CASATSGDSYEQYF. Drawing the rest from reference TRBV7-9 and TRBJ2-7, the complete variable domain is DTGVSQNPRHKITKRGQNVTFRCDPISEHNRLYWYRQTLGQGPEFLTYFQNEAQLEKSRLLSDRFSAERPKGSFSTLEIQRTEQGDSAMYLCASATSGDSYEQYFGPGTRLTVT.